This T cell receptor (beta chain) stems from a study of blood T cell repertoires in COVID-19. As for the study in general: Whether acute or convalescent, the COVID-19 samples came from the United States, Italy and Spain. In each case, the material was cDNA or gDNA derived from T cells, B-cell-depleted T cells, or PBMCs.

Original processing notes: Amplifying reference gene primers gave estimates of nucleated cell counts. Produced via immunoSEQ multiplex PCR; TCRdb's table is partial and in-frame only. V and J calls and clone size are given by that table; D and trimming were obtained from the DNA. The table records under 85,000 clones, about four fifths of them present only once. V shed 5 bases, J shed 5 bases, and the junction held 14 bases outside the gene matches. The CDR3 runs 16 residues. Per the germline V gene, CDR1 is SEHNR and CDR2 is FQNEAQ (reference sequence). The sample was peripheral blood. The origin of this receptor is a man in his fifties with acute or convalescent COVID-19. The chain links TRBV7-9 to TRBJ2-5; the match to TRBD1 covers 7 bases. CDR3: CASSRSTGVYGETQYF. The CDR3 DNA reads TGTGCCAGCAGCCGCTCAACAGGGGTTTATGGGGAGACCCAGTACTTC. Together with reference TRBV7-9 and TRBJ2-5, the CDR3 gives the full variable domain: DTGVSQNPRHKITKRGQNVTFRCDPISEHNRLYWYRQTLGQGPEFLTYFQNEAQLEKSRLLSDRFSAERPKGSFSTLEIQRTEQGDSAMYLCASSRSTGVYGETQYFGPGTRLLVL.